These T cell receptor beta chains were read from a single sample in a study of breast tumors, draining lymph nodes, adjacent tissues. Via MiXCR, TCRdb re-called the multiplex PCR reads, giving one row per CDR3 protein. The table includes 84,000 or so distinct CDR3 sequences, roughly 28% detected once. The sample consisted of axillary lymph node tissue. These receptors originate from a female donor with breast cancer. Some clones in this sample may be carry-over from other donors' samples. Each CDR3 is given with its conserved first and last residue.

V gene: TRBV7-2; CDR3 protein: CASSSGLAYNEQFF
V gene: TRBV19; CDR3 protein: CASSIGLAEMNTEAFF
V gene: TRBV30; CDR3 protein: CAWNSGYGYTF
V gene: TRBV2; CDR3 protein: CASRQQETQYF
V gene: TRBV9; CDR3 protein: CVSSTYPGGQETQYF
V gene: TRBV4-3; CDR3 protein: CASSQRQGVYEQYF
V gene: TRBV7-2; CDR3 protein: CASGLAGLASTDTQYF
V gene: TRBV29-1; CDR3 protein: CSVGPGFYNEQFF
V gene: TRBV27; CDR3 protein: CASSLGAGSSYEQYF
V gene: TRBV4-3; CDR3 protein: CASSQDVAENIQYF
V gene: TRBV12-3/TRBV12-4; CDR3 protein: CASSFATGGQETQYF
V gene: TRBV7-8; CDR3 protein: CASSQDQYSLGTEAFF
V gene: TRBV10-3; CDR3 protein: CANSNIGGPGVYGYTF
V gene: TRBV6-4; CDR3 protein: CASSGQRSPLHF
V gene: TRBV6-5; CDR3 protein: CASSHSGTSGMNEQFF
V gene: TRBV11-2; CDR3 protein: CASSLVSGRVQFF
V gene: TRBV6-6; CDR3 protein: CASSSTGAQETQYF
V gene: TRBV4-1; CDR3 protein: CASSRTGRGQPQHF
V gene: TRBV7-8; CDR3 protein: CASRKTENTEAFF
V gene: TRBV5-1; CDR3 protein: CASSLGQGPDTQYF
V gene: TRBV30; CDR3 protein: CAWSVRAYRDVSSNYGYTF
V gene: TRBV11-2; CDR3 protein: CASSLGGLGNEQFF
V gene: TRBV24-1; CDR3 protein: CATSDSGTSGSFEQFF
V gene: TRBV6-6; CDR3 protein: CASSHSQAETGSYEQYF
V gene: TRBV7-8; CDR3 protein: CASSVEGSGNTIYF
V gene: TRBV29-1; CDR3 protein: CSVAAVSRAEAFF
V gene: TRBV20-1; CDR3 protein: CSASWLGLRTQYF
V gene: TRBV5-8; CDR3 protein: CASSSGTNTGELFF
V gene: TRBV7-9; CDR3 protein: CASRRGPADTDTQHF
V gene: TRBV2; CDR3 protein: CASTDGTRYEQFF
V gene: TRBV20-1; CDR3 protein: CSARRGADTQYF
V gene: TRBV7-9; CDR3 protein: CASSSNTDTQYF
V gene: TRBV20-1; CDR3 protein: CSAKRGTQPQHF
V gene: TRBV28; CDR3 protein: CASSLSGTGYSSPLHF
V gene: TRBV27; CDR3 protein: CASSRTSGYTDTQYF
V gene: TRBV5-1; CDR3 protein: CASKLLAVGSYEQYF
V gene: TRBV11-3; CDR3 protein: CASGPAHRGEQYF
V gene: TRBV28; CDR3 protein: CASSPPGQGFEQFF
V gene: TRBV7-9; CDR3 protein: CASSAVSKTQYF
V gene: TRBV11-2; CDR3 protein: CASSPVVGGPHNEQFF
V gene: TRBV27; CDR3 protein: CASTPRPFMGQTQYF
V gene: TRBV6-4; CDR3 protein: CASSDPGGQETQYF
V gene: TRBV4-3; CDR3 protein: CASSPRRDSGTTSYEQYF
V gene: TRBV20-1; CDR3 protein: CSAREGLAGVWDEQYF
V gene: TRBV11-2; CDR3 protein: CASSLDAGGAWEQFF
V gene: TRBV20-1; CDR3 protein: CSARDRLTPYDSNYGYTF
V gene: TRBV20-1; CDR3 protein: CSATSGTGNSRYEQYF
V gene: TRBV6-5; CDR3 protein: CASSLADYNEQFF
V gene: TRBV30; CDR3 protein: CAWGSFLETSGSTDTQYF
V gene: TRBV5-6; CDR3 protein: CASSSGGLSPLHF
V gene: TRBV6-6; CDR3 protein: CASSPGRSGNTIYF
V gene: TRBV11-3; CDR3 protein: CASSPRGGGRAREQYF
V gene: TRBV20-1; CDR3 protein: CSARSSPGGTKYVQYF
V gene: TRBV10-3; CDR3 protein: CAIRRGLGTDTQYF